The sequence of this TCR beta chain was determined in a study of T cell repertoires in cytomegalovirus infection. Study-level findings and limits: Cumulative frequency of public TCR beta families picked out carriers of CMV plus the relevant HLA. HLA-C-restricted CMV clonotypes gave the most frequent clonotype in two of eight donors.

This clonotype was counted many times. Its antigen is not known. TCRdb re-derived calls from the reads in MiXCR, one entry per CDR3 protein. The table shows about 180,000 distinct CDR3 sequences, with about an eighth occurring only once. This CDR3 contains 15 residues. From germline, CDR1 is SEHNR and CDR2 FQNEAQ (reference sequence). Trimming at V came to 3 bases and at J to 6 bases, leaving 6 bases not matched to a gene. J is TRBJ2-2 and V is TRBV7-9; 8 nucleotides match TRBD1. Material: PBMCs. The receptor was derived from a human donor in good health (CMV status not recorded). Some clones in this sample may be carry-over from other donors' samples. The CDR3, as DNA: TGTGCCAGCAGCTTTACAGGGGGGACATCCGGGGAGCTGTTTTTT. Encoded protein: CASSFTGGTSGELFF.